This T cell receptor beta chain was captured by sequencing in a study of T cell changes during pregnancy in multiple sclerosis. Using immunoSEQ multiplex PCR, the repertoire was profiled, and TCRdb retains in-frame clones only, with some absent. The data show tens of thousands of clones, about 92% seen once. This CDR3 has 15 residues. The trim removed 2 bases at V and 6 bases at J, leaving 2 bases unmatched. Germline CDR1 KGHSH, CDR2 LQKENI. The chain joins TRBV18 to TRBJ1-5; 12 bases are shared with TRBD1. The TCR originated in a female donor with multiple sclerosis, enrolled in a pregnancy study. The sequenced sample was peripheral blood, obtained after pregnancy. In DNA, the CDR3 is TGTGCCAGCTCACCAGGGACAGGGGGCGGTCAGCCCCAGCATTTT. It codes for CASSPGTGGGQPQHF.